The 14 T cell receptor beta chains reported below all come from one sample, sequenced in a study of T cell responses to AZD1222 COVID-19 vaccine. Repertoires were generated with immunoSEQ multiplex PCR, while TCRdb's copy carries only in-frame clones and drops some. The data contain some 170,000 clones, over 80% of them seen just once; the ten biggest clones take up around 0.98%. This sample comprised peripheral blood, obtained 28 days after the second dose of the MenACWY control vaccine. Every receptor here comes from an adult who received the MenACWY meningococcal vaccine as a control.

V and J are TRBV2 and TRBJ2-2; no firm D call. Looked up from germline, CDR1 is SNHLY and CDR2 is FYNNEI. V lost 7 bases to trimming and J lost 2 bases, with 14 bases between them. CDR3 size: 15 residues. The CDR3 coding sequence is TGTGCCAGCACCCCTTCTACAGTAAACACCGGGGAGCTGTTTTTT. Its protein product is CASTPSTVNTGELFF.

The chain carries TRBV6-1 and TRBJ1-2; perhaps TRBD1 as D (6 bases). Looked up from germline, CDR1 is MNHNS and CDR2 is SASEGT. The CDR3 runs 16 residues. The V end was cut by 0 bases, the J end by 5 bases, with 16 bases between. The chain's CDR3 is CASSEALGGSGYGYTF. CDR3 DNA: TGTGCCAGCAGTGAAGCGCTGGGGGGCTCAGGGTATGGCTACACCTTC.

This clone was observed a single time. The CDR3 is CASSLGSNEQFF. The CDR3 nucleotides read TGTGCCAGCAGCTTAGGGTCCAATGAGCAGTTCTTC. V gene TRBV11-2 combines with J gene TRBJ2-1; D is ambiguous. The CDR3 loop spans 12 amino acids. The V end lost 1 base, the J end lost 6 bases, and 4 bases lay between the germline ends. Germline CDR1 reads SGHAT; CDR2 reads FQNNGV.

V gene TRBV7-8 combines with J gene TRBJ1-6; D is undetermined. This CDR3 has 12 amino acids. V dropped 2 bases and J dropped 14 bases, with 10 bases sitting between them. CDR1 SGHVS and CDR2 FQNEAQ come from the germline V gene. The CDR3 loop reads CASSLSQLALHF. The CDR3 DNA reads as TGTGCCAGCAGCTTATCCCAGTTGGCCCTCCACTTT.

V gene TRBV19 combines with J gene TRBJ1-1; 7 bases map to TRBD1. The CDR3 is 14 residues long. Germline V gives CDR1 LNHDA, CDR2 SQIVND (reference sequence). V lost 6 bases to trimming and J lost 8 bases; unmatched junction nucleotides: 12. The DNA of the CDR3 is TGTGCCAGTAGCCCCAGGCAGGGGGGCAGGGAAGCTTTCTTT. Its protein product is CASSPRQGGREAFF.

The V gene is TRBV6-5, the J gene TRBJ1-6; no firm D call. Deletions cut 7 bases from V and 6 bases from J, with 10 bases between. This CDR3 is 13 amino acids long. Germline assignment: CDR1 MNHEY and CDR2 SVGAGI. The CDR3 region has the DNA TGTGCCAGCATGTCGCGCCGTAATTCACCCCTCCACTTT. This sequence encodes CASMSRRNSPLHF.

The chain recombines TRBV9 with TRBJ1-5; TRBD1 might be the D (6 bases). V dropped 0 bases and J dropped 10 bases, with 11 bases sitting between them. The germline gives CDR1 SGDLS, CDR2 YYNGEE. The CDR3 length is 13 residues. The CDR3: CASSVEGEGPQHF. The CDR3 nucleotides are TGTGCCAGCAGCGTAGAGGGGGAAGGCCCCCAGCATTTT.

The chain links TRBV3-1 (or the pseudogene TRBV3-2) to TRBJ1-1, with D tentatively TRBD1 (5 bases). CDR3 length: 13 amino acids. Germline V lookup: CDR1 LGHDT, CDR2 YNNKEL (reference sequence). Trimming shortened V by 8 bases and J by 2 bases, and 12 bases separated the two germline ends. CDR3 in DNA: TGTGCCAGCTGGGACCCGCCAAACACTGAAGCTTTCTTT. Residues: CASWDPPNTEAFF.

CDR3 protein: CASSTTAEAFF. The CDR3 DNA follows: TGTGCCAGTAGTACGACGGCCGAAGCTTTCTTT. V gene TRBV19 combines with J gene TRBJ1-1; no definite D call. The CDR3 is 11 amino acids. Trimming left V 4 bases short and J 8 bases short, with 8 bases between. Germline V gene lookup returns CDR1 LNHDA and CDR2 SQIVND (reference sequence).

This clone was recorded a few times. The chain employs TRBV6-2 or TRBV6-3 and TRBJ2-2, with 7 positions matching TRBD1. This CDR3 contains 15 residues. V dropped 5 bases and J dropped 4; count of bases not matched to a gene: 7. CDR1 and CDR2 from the germline V gene are MNHEY and SVGEGT. The CDR3 loop reads CASSKTGIVTGELFF. In DNA, the CDR3 is TGTGCCAGCAGTAAGACAGGGATCGTCACCGGGGAGCTGTTTTTT.

This chain joins TRBV7-9 and TRBJ1-4; no reliable D call. Germline CDR1 is SEHNR and CDR2 is FQNEAQ (reference sequence). The CDR3 spans 14 residues. Trimming took 2 bases from V and 7 from J, leaving 11 bases between them. The CDR3 loop is CASSLLGWGEKLFF. DNA of the CDR3: TGTGCCAGCAGCTTACTGGGGTGGGGTGAAAAACTGTTTTTT.

The chain links TRBV19 to TRBJ1-2, with D unresolved. V gave up 3 bases and J gave up 0 bases, with 14 bases separating them. CDR1 is LNHDA, CDR2 SQIVND, per germline (reference sequence). The CDR3 spans 16 residues. The CDR3 nucleotides read TGTGCCAGTAGTATTAGGACCAGGAAAACTAACTATGGCTACACCTTC. Translating gives CASSIRTRKTNYGYTF.

The chain joins TRBV6-6 to TRBJ1-1; tentatively, D is TRBD1 (5 bases). The CDR3 has 15 amino acids. With 3 bases removed from V and 0 bases from J, the gap between germline ends came to 11 bases. Germline assignment: CDR1 MNHNY and CDR2 SVGAGI (reference sequence). The CDR3 DNA reads as TGTGCCAGCAGTTATGGGGACCGTATGAACACTGAAGCTTTCTTT. Protein sequence: CASSYGDRMNTEAFF.

This chain links TRBV30 with TRBJ1-6, with D unresolved. The CDR3 loop spans 14 amino acids. Germline V gives CDR1 GTSNPN, CDR2 SVGIG (reference sequence). The V end lost 1 base, the J end lost 7 bases, and 11 bases lay between the germline ends. The CDR3 protein is CAWSDRPRNSPLHF. The CDR3 region has the DNA TGTGCCTGGAGTGATCGACCGAGGAATTCACCCCTCCACTTT.